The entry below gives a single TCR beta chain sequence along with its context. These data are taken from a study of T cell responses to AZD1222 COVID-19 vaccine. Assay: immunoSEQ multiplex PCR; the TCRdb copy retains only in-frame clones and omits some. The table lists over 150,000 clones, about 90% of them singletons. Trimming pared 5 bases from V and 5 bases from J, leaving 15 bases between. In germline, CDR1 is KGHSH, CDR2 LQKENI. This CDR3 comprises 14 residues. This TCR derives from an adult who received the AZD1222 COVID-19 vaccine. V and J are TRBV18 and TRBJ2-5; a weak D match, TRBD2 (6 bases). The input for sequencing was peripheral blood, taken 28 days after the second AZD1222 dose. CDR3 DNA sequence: TGTGCCAGCTCATCCGACGGGAGAGGGGAGACCCAGTACTTC. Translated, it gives CASSSDGRGETQYF.